The 17 T cell receptor beta chains presented below share a single source sample, sequenced in a study of blood T cell repertoires in COVID-19. Profiled with immunoSEQ multiplex PCR; TCRdb holds only in-frame clones, not every one. The data hold about 56,000 clones, with roughly nine tenths observed a single time. Sequencing was done on a sample of peripheral blood. These receptors were collected from a woman aged 60-75 years with COVID-19, enrolled during active disease.

The gene calls are TRBV12-3 or TRBV12-4 and TRBJ1-4; the D is unclear. The V end was cut by 1 base, the J end by 7 bases, with 7 bases between. This CDR3 is built from 13 residues. The CDR3 region has the DNA TGTGCCAGCAGTTTAGGAGGGAGTGAAAAACTGTTTTTT. This codes for CASSLGGSEKLFF.

The chain employs TRBV19 and TRBJ2-1; 9 positions match TRBD2. The germline V gene has CDR1 LNHDA and CDR2 SQIVND (reference sequence). This CDR3 region has 16 residues. Trimming cost V 1 base and J 2 bases; bases outside gene matches: 3. CDR3 region: CASSIGLADTYNEQFF. The CDR3 DNA follows: TGTGCCAGTAGTATAGGACTAGCGGATACCTACAATGAGCAGTTCTTC.

The chain has TRBV7-9 and TRBJ1-2, with 7 bases that match TRBD1. Germline CDR1 is SEHNR and CDR2 is FQNEAQ (reference sequence). V was clipped by 6 bases and J by 4 bases; unmatched bases: 11. This CDR3 is 15 amino acids long. The CDR3 region has the DNA TGTGCCAGCAGTCATAACAGGGGCCCCTTCTATGGCTACACCTTC. It encodes CASSHNRGPFYGYTF.

In the case of this clone: The same CDR3 can be traced to other DNA sequences in this sample. The chain couples TRBV7-6 to TRBJ2-5; D is ambiguous. The length of the CDR3 is 13 residues. V lost 0 bases and J lost 2, with 4 bases in between. CDR1 is SGHVS and CDR2 is FNYEAQ in the germline V gene. Here the CDR3 reads CASSLAEQETQYF. CDR3 nucleotides: TGTGCCAGCAGCTTAGCGGAGCAAGAGACCCAGTACTTC.

The chain employs TRBV11-2 and TRBJ2-4, with 10 positions matching TRBD1. This CDR3 spans 15 amino acids. Germline values: CDR1 SGHAT, CDR2 FQNNGV. V shed 5 bases, J shed 7 bases, and the junction held 8 bases outside the gene matches. The CDR3 protein is CASSRSGTGVNIQYF. The CDR3 DNA reads as TGTGCCAGCAGCCGATCCGGGACAGGGGTCAACATTCAGTACTTC.

The chain links TRBV15 to TRBJ1-5; D remains unclear. There are 17 residues in the CDR3. Trimming left V 0 bases short and J 0 bases short, with 12 bases between. Germline CDR1 is LNHNV and CDR2 is YYDKDF (reference sequence). This CDR3 reads CATSRDDTTYSNQPQHF. In DNA, the CDR3 is TGTGCCACCAGCAGAGACGATACGACATATAGCAATCAGCCCCAGCATTTT. The whole variable domain, filled in from reference TRBV15 and TRBJ1-5, reads DAMVIQNPRYQVTQFGKPVTLSCSQTLNHNVMYWYQQKSSQAPKLLFHYYDKDFNNEADTPDNFQSRRPNTSFCFLDIRSPGLGDTAMYLCATSRDDTTYSNQPQHFGDGTRLSIL.

The gene calls are TRBV19 and TRBJ1-1; 7 nucleotides align to TRBD1. After removal of 5 bases from V and 5 bases from J, the junction contained 8 bases not matched to a gene. Looked up from germline, CDR1 is LNHDA and CDR2 is SQIVND (reference sequence). The CDR3 is 14 amino acids. The CDR3 is CASSGRQGLTEAFF. In DNA form, the CDR3 reads TGTGCCAGTAGTGGTAGACAGGGTTTGACTGAAGCTTTCTTT.

This clone was detected once. This chain uses TRBV27 with TRBJ1-5; 10 nucleotides agree with TRBD1. J gave up 0 bases and V 5 bases, and 4 bases lay outside the gene matches. This CDR3 has 16 amino acids. Germline CDR1 is MNHEY and CDR2 is SMNVEV (reference sequence). The CDR3 DNA is TGTGCCAGCAGTACCTGGACAGGGGGTAGCAATCAGCCCCAGCATTTT. It is translated as CASSTWTGGSNQPQHF.

The chain has TRBV27 and TRBJ2-7; possible D gene TRBD1, 6 bases. The length of the CDR3 is 16 residues. Germline loops: CDR1 MNHEY, CDR2 SMNVEV (reference sequence). V dropped 1 base and J dropped 6 bases, with 19 bases sitting between them. Written as DNA, the CDR3 is TGTGCCAGCAGTTTATTAGGACAGCAGGGGTTAGGCGAGCAGTACTTC. Protein product: CASSLLGQQGLGEQYF.

J is TRBJ2-7 and V is TRBV6-5, with TRBD2 as a possible D gene (6 bases). There are 13 residues in the CDR3. The ends were cut back, 6 bases at V and 5 bases at J, with 14 bases in the middle. Germline CDR1 and CDR2: MNHEY and SVGAGI. The CDR3 DNA follows: TGTGCCAGCAGGGGGACTGAGGAAAACGAGCAGTACTTC. Its translation: CASRGTEENEQYF.

V usage is TRBV24-1 and J usage is TRBJ1-5; 9 bases map to TRBD1. Germline values: CDR1 KGHDR, CDR2 SFDVKD. The CDR3 sequence is 16 residues long. V trimming: 3 bases; J trimming: 5 bases; junction bases outside the gene matches: 7. The CDR3, as DNA: TGTGCCACCAGTGATACAGGGGGCGCTTTCGATCAGCCCCAGCATTTT. Its translation is CATSDTGGAFDQPQHF.

The chain carries TRBV6-2 or TRBV6-3 and TRBJ2-3; D may be TRBD2 (5 bases). Germline V gene data show CDR1 as MNHEY and CDR2 as SVGEGT. The CDR3 consists of 13 residues. Trimming cost V 2 bases and J 8 bases, with 11 bases left between them. CDR3 sequence (DNA): TGTGCCAGCAGTTACGATCGGACTTCTACGCAGTATTTT. Protein: CASSYDRTSTQYF.

The rearrangement links TRBV5-1 to TRBJ1-6, with 8 bases lining up with TRBD1. The V and J ends lost 3 bases and 8 bases, in that order; junction bases with no gene match: 10. The CDR3 runs to 16 residues. The V gene's germline CDR1 is SGHRS and CDR2 YFSETQ. The CDR3 region is CASSYRGGNVDSPLHF. CDR3 DNA sequence: TGCGCCAGCAGCTACAGGGGGGGCAACGTAGATTCACCCCTCCACTTT.

This chain links TRBV4-1 with TRBJ2-1; 9 positions agree with TRBD2. The CDR3 is 15 amino acids. Germline assignment: CDR1 MGHRA and CDR2 YSYEKL. V was pared by 4 bases and J by 8 bases, with 9 bases of the junction left unmatched. The CDR3 region is CASSPREGPMDEQFF. The CDR3 coding sequence is TGCGCCAGCAGCCCGCGGGAGGGCCCGATGGATGAGCAGTTCTTC.

The chain uses TRBV19 and TRBJ1-3; TRBD1 aligns across 8 bases. Germline V CDR1 and CDR2: LNHDA, SQIVND (reference sequence). With V trimmed by 5 bases and J by 0 bases, 12 bases remained unmatched. The CDR3 has 18 amino acids. The CDR3 here is CASSSTGQDLSSGNTIYF. The CDR3 DNA reads TGTGCCAGTAGTTCAACGGGACAGGACCTGAGCTCTGGAAACACCATATATTTT.

This chain links TRBV28 with TRBJ1-5, with 7 bases identical to TRBD1. Trimming cost V 5 bases and J 6 bases; bases outside gene matches: 7. The CDR3 is made up of 14 amino acids. Per the germline V gene, CDR1 is MDHEN and CDR2 is SYDVKM. As DNA, the CDR3 is TGTGCCAGCAGTACCCCAGGGGGGTTTCAGCCCCAGCATTTT. This codes for CASSTPGGFQPQHF. Complete variable domain (other parts from reference TRBV28 and TRBJ1-5): DVKVTQSSRYLVKRTGEKVFLECVQDMDHENMFWYRQDPGLGLRLIYFSYDVKMKEKGDIPEGYSVSREKKERFSLILESASTNQTSMYLCASSTPGGFQPQHFGDGTRLSIL.

The V and J genes are TRBV29-1 and TRBJ2-1; 7 bases line up with TRBD2. The CDR3 has 14 residues. Germline CDR1 reads SQVTM; CDR2 reads ANQGSEA. V dropped 3 bases and J dropped 1; count of bases not matched to a gene: 3. The CDR3 here is CSVEWGGSYNEQFF. DNA for the CDR3: TGCAGCGTTGAGTGGGGGGGGTCCTACAATGAGCAGTTCTTC.